This T cell receptor (beta chain) was observed in a study of blood T cell repertoires in COVID-19. At the level of the study: Samples taken during acute and convalescent COVID-19 were collected in the United States, Italy and Spain. From T cells, B-cell-depleted T cells, or PBMCs came the material, which was cDNA or gDNA.

In the source study's methods: Cell counts per sample came from amplifying reference gene primers. TCRdb's table, derived via immunoSEQ multiplex PCR, lists solely in-frame clones and lacks some. V, J and clone size are taken as reported in that table, and D and trimming were inferred from the DNA itself. The sample has around 200,000 clones, roughly 80% seen once. The CDR3 extends over 15 amino acids. Germline trimming cut 4 bases from V and 3 bases from J; bases unmatched to any gene: 5. Germline V gene data show CDR1 as SGHNT and CDR2 as YYREEE (reference sequence). V usage is TRBV5-4 and J usage is TRBJ2-1; 9 bases are a match to TRBD1. The sequence came from a man in his fifties or sixties who had recovered from COVID-19. The sample was peripheral blood. As DNA, the CDR3 is TGTGCCAGCAGCAGAGGACAGGGGAACTACAATGAGCAGTTCTTC. Protein sequence: CASSRGQGNYNEQFF. The full variable domain, its missing parts supplied by reference TRBV5-4 and TRBJ2-1, is ETGVTQSPTHLIKTRGQQVTLRCSSQSGHNTVSWYQQALGQGPQFIFQYYREEENGRGNFPPRFSGLQFPNYSSELNVNALELDDSALYLCASSRGQGNYNEQFFGPGTRLTVL.